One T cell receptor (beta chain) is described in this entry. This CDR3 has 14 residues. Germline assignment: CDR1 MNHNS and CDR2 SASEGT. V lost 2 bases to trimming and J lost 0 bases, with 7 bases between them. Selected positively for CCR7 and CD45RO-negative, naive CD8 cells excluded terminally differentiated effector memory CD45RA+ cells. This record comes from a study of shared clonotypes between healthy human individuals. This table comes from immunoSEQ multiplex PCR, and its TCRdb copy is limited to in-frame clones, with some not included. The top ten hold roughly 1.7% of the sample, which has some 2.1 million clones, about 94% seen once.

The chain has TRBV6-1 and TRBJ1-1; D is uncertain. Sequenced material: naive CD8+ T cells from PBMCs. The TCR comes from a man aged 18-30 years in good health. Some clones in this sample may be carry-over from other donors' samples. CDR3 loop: CASSETDLNTEAFF. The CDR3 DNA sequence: TGTGCCAGCAGTGAAACAGACCTGAACACTGAAGCTTTCTTT.